This T cell receptor (beta chain) stems from a study of blood T cell repertoires in COVID-19. Study details: Acute-phase and convalescent COVID-19 samples originated in the United States, Italy and Spain. PBMCs, B-cell-depleted T cells, or T cells provided the cDNA or gDNA that made up the material.

Per the germline V gene, CDR1 is SGDLS and CDR2 is YYNGEE. V shed 0 bases and J shed 1 base, with 7 bases lying between them. This CDR3 is built from 14 residues. Sequencing used immunoSEQ multiplex PCR; TCRdb keeps in-frame clones, though not all of them. Of 150,000 or so clones in the sample, roughly 90% were seen once. The sample was peripheral blood. This sequence joins TRBV9 and TRBJ2-5, with a weak D call TRBD1 (6 bases). The clonotype originates from a man aged 30 to 45 with COVID-19, enrolled during active disease. The CDR3 sequence is CASSVGTVQETQYF. The CDR3 DNA reads as TGTGCCAGCAGCGTAGGGACAGTCCAAGAGACCCAGTACTTC.